This TCR beta chain was profiled in a study of radiotherapy plus CTLA-4 blockade in lung cancer. This CDR3 is 14 amino acids long. Between the trimmed V and J ends, which lost 4 bases and 1 base, there was a span of 10 bases. Germline values: CDR1 LGHNA, CDR2 YNFKEQ. Assay used: immunoSEQ multiplex PCR; TCRdb lists only in-frame clones, some missing. The data hold roughly 100,000 clones, with more than 70% observed a single time. General observations from the study: Among blood TCR repertoires after radiotherapy plus ipilimumab, tumor-derived clones expanded. Response was reportedly best predicted by early blood T cell clone dynamics, with interferon-beta.

This clone was picked up a small number of times. Antigen specificity is unknown. The clonotype comes from a human donor with non-small cell lung cancer that progressed on radiotherapy plus ipilimumab. Some clones in this sample may be carry-over from other donors' samples. Sequencing used peripheral blood, obtained from a patient treated with radiotherapy plus ipilimumab. V is TRBV4-2 and J is TRBJ1-1, with a possible D match to TRBD1 (6 bases). The CDR3 bases are TGTGCCAGCAGCCCAAGAGGGGGGAACACTGAAGCTTTCTTT. Translated: CASSPRGGNTEAFF.